This paragraph reports one T cell receptor beta chain. Its antigen is not identified. The entry originates in a study of monozygotic twins with inflammatory bowel disease. The study's findings and limits: In patient repertoires, differing immunosuppressive treatments may have added some variability.

Total RNA isolation used whole blood (no T cell sorting was performed). TCRdb reprocessed the 5' RACE reads, with one entry per CDR3 protein and no DNA. This sample carries approximately 150,000 distinct CDR3 sequences, with roughly 2.3% going to the ten biggest clones. The sample comprised blood. The TCR was taken from a human donor with ulcerative colitis or Crohn's disease, or a healthy co-twin of an affected twin (not recorded which).

CDR3: CSAPHGLVGGELFF. The V and J genes are TRBV20-1 and TRBJ2-2; TCRdb lists TRBD2, though no DNA is available to test this call. Germline CDR1 DFQATT, CDR2 SNEGSKA (reference sequence). This CDR3 region has 14 residues.